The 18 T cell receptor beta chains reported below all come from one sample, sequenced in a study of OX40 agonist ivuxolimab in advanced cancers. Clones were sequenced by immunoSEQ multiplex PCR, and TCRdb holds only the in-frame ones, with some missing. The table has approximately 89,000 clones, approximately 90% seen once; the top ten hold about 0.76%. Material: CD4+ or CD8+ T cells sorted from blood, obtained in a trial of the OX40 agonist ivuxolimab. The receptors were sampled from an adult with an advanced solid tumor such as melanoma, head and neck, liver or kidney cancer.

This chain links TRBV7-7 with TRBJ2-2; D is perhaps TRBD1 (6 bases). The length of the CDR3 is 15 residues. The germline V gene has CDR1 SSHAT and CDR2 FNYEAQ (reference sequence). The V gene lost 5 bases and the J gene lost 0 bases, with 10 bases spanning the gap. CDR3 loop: CASSLDSANTGELFF. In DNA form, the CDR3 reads TGTGCCAGCAGCCTGGACAGCGCGAACACCGGGGAGCTGTTTTTT.

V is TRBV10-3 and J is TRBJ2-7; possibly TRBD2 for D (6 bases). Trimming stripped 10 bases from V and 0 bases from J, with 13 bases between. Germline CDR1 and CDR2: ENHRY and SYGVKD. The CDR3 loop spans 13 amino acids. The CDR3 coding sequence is TGTGCCACCAGCTTAGCGGACTCCTACGAGCAGTACTTC. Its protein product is CATSLADSYEQYF.

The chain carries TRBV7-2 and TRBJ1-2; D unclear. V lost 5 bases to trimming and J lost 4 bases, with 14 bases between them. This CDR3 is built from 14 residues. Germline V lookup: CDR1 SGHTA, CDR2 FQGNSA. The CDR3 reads CASSQSDGPYGYTF. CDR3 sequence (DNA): TGTGCCAGCAGCCAATCTGACGGACCCTATGGCTACACCTTC.

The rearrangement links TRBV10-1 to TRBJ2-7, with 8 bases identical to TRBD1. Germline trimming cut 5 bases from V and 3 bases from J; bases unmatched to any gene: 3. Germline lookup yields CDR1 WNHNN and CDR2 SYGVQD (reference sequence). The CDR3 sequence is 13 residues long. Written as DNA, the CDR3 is TGCGCCAGCAGTAACGGACAGGGCTACGAGCAGTACTTC. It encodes CASSNGQGYEQYF.

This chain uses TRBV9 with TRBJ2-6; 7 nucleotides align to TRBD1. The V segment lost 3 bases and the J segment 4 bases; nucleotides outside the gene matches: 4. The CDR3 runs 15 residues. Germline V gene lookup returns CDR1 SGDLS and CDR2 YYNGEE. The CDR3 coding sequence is TGTGCCAGCAGCGAGACAGGGAACGGGGCCAACGTCCTGACTTTC. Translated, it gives CASSETGNGANVLTF.

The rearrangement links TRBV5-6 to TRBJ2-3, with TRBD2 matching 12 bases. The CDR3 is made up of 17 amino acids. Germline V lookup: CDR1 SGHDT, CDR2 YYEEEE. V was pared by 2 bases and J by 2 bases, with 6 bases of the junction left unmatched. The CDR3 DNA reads TGTGCCAGCAGCTTCAGGACTAGCGGGGAGTCCACAGATACGCAGTATTTT. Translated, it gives CASSFRTSGESTDTQYF.

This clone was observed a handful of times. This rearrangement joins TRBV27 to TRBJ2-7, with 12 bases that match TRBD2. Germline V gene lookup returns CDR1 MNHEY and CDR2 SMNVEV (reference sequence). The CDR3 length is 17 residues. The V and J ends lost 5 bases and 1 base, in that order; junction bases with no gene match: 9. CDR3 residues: CASSMLGTSGLSYEQYF. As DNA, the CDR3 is TGTGCCAGCAGTATGCTAGGGACTAGCGGGCTTTCCTACGAGCAGTACTTC.

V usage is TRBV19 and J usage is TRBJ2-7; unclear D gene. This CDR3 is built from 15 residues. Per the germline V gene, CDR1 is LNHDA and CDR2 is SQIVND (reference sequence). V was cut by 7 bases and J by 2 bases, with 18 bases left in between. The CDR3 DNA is TGTGCCAGTAAGACCTTCTCGGGCGGCGCCTACGAGCAGTACTTC. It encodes CASKTFSGGAYEQYF.

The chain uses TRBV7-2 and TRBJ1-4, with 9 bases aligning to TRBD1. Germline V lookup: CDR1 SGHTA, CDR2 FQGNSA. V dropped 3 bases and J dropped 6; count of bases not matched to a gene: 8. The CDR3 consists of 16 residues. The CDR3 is CASSLGTGKEHEKLFF. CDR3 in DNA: TGTGCCAGCAGCTTGGGGACAGGGAAGGAGCATGAAAAACTGTTTTTT.

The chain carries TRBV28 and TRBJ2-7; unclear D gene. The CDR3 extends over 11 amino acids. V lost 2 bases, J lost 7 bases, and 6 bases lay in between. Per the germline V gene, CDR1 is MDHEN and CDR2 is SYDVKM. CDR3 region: CASSLLLEQYF. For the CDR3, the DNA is TGTGCCAGCAGTTTACTACTGGAGCAGTACTTC.

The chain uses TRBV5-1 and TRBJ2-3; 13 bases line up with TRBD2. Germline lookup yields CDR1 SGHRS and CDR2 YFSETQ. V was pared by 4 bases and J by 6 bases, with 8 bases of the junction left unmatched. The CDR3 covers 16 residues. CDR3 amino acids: CASSPGTSGVGDTQYF. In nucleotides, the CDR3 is TGCGCCAGCAGCCCTGGGACTAGCGGGGTCGGGGATACGCAGTATTTT.

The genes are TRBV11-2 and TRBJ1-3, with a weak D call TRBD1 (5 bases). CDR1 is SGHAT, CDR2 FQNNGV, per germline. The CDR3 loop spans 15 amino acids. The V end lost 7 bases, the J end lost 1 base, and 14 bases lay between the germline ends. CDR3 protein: CASTAGGVSGNTIYF. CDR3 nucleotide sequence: TGTGCCAGCACCGCTGGGGGGGTATCTGGAAACACCATATATTTT.

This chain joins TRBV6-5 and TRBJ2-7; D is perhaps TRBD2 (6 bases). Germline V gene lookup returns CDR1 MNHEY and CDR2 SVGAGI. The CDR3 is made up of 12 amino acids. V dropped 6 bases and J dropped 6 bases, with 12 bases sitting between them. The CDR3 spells CASSGAGREQYF. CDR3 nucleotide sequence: TGTGCCAGCAGCGGAGCGGGTCGCGAGCAGTACTTC.

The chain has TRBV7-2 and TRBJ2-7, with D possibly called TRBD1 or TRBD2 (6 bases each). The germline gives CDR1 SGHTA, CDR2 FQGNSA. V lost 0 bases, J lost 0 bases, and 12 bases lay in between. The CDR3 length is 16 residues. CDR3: CASSLAGGPSSYEQYF. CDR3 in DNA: TGTGCCAGCAGCTTAGCCGGGGGCCCCAGCTCCTACGAGCAGTACTTC.

This CDR3 is CASSQTGARVQNIQYF. DNA for the CDR3: TGCGCCAGCAGCCAGACAGGGGCGCGAGTCCAAAACATTCAGTACTTC. This chain links TRBV4-1 with TRBJ2-4, with 8 bases matching TRBD1. This CDR3 is built from 16 residues. The J segment lost 5 bases and the V segment lost 3 bases, leaving 9 bases of the junction unmatched. Per germline, CDR1 MGHRA and CDR2 YSYEKL.

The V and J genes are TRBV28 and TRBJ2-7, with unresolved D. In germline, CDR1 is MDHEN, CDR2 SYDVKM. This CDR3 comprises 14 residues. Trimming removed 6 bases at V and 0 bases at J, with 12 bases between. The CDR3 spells CASSMTRTSYEQYF. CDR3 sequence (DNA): TGTGCCAGCAGCATGACACGGACCTCCTACGAGCAGTACTTC.

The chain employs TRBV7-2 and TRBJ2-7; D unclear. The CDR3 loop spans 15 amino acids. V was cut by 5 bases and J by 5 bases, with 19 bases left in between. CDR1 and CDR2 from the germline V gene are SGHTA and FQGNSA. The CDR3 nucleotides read TGTGCCAGCAGCGCTCTTTCATTTTATCTCGACGAGCAGTACTTC. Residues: CASSALSFYLDEQYF.

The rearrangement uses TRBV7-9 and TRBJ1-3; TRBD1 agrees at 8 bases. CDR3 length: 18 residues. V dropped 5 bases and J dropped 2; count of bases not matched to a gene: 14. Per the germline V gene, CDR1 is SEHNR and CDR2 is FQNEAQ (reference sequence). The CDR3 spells CASSTGTGDIKTGNTIYF. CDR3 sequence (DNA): TGTGCCAGCAGCACCGGGACAGGAGATATTAAAACTGGAAACACCATATATTTT.